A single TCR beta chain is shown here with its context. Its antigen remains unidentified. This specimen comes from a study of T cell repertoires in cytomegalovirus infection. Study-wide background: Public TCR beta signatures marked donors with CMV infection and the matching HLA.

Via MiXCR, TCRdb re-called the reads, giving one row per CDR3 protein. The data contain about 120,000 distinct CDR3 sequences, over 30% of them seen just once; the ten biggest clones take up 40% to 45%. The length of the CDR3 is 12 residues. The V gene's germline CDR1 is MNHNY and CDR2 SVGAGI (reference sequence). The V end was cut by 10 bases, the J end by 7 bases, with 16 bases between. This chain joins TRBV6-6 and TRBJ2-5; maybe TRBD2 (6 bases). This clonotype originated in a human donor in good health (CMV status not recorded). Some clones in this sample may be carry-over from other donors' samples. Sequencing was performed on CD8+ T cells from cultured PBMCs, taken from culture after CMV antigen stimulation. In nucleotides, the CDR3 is TGTGCCATCACGGACCAGGGAGGGACCCAGTACTTC. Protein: CAITDQGGTQYF.